These 14 T cell receptor beta chains came from one sample sequenced in a study of cytomegalovirus exposure and HLA in healthy donors. With 60 Vbeta and 13 Jbeta primers, the PCR was carried out. Repertoires were generated with immunoSEQ multiplex PCR, while TCRdb's copy carries only in-frame clones and drops some. The sample includes 190,000 or so clones, about four fifths of them seen just once. The sample comprised PBMCs. The receptor source for this set is a girl between 5 and 17 years old in good health and CMV-seropositive.

The rearrangement joins TRBV11-2 to TRBJ1-1, with 9 nucleotides matching TRBD1. V trimming: 6 bases; J trimming: 10 bases; junction bases outside the gene matches: 6. The CDR3 has 12 amino acids. Germline CDR1 reads SGHAT; CDR2 reads FQNNGV. The CDR3 nucleotides read TGTGCCAGCAGTCATACAGGGGGCGCAGCTTTCTTT. Translation gives CASSHTGGAAFF.

With regard to this clone: At one end the junction does not follow the germline gene, possibly because of a read error. The V call is TRBV7-8, the J call TRBJ2-1, with 12 bases identical to TRBD2. The CDR3 runs to 14 residues. Germline loops: CDR1 SGHVS, CDR2 FQNEAQ. The CDR3 is CASSLAGGRYEQFF. For the CDR3, the DNA is TGTGCCAGCAGCCTAGCGGGGGGGCGGTATGAGCAGTTCTTC.

This clone showed up just once. This chain uses TRBV7-6 with TRBJ2-7; 8 nucleotides match TRBD1. CDR3 length: 13 residues. V was clipped by 5 bases and J by 3 bases; unmatched bases: 3. CDR1 and CDR2 from the germline V gene are SGHVS and FNYEAQ. CDR3 protein: CASSSTGGYEQYF. CDR3 nucleotide sequence: TGTGCCAGCAGCAGCACAGGGGGCTACGAGCAGTACTTC.

The chain joins TRBV4-3 to TRBJ2-7; maybe TRBD1 (5 bases). The CDR3 totals 16 residues. Germline V gives CDR1 LGHNA, CDR2 YSLEER. Trimming shortened V by 8 bases and J by 7 bases, and 27 bases separated the two germline ends. CDR3 sequence: CASGTLFQGTPTEQYF. CDR3 in DNA: TGCGCCAGCGGAACCCTCTTTCAGGGCACTCCTACGGAGCAGTACTTC.

This chain links TRBV7-6 with TRBJ2-5, with 7 bases aligning to TRBD1. The end of the DNA aligns better with TRBJ2-7, so the J call may be wrong. This CDR3 comprises 16 residues. The germline V gene encodes CDR1 SGHVS and CDR2 FNYEAQ. The CDR3 loop is CASRANFQGVGYEQYF. In DNA, the CDR3 is TGTGCCAGCAGGGCAAACTTCCAGGGGGTAGGCTACGAGCAGTACTTC.

V usage is TRBV9 and J usage is TRBJ1-3; D possibly corresponds to TRBD1 (5 bases). From germline, CDR1 is SGDLS and CDR2 YYNGEE. The CDR3 totals 14 residues. Trimming took 2 bases from V and 4 from J, leaving 10 bases between them. The CDR3 DNA sequence: TGTGCCAGCAGCGTTTCAGGGTACGGAAACACCATATATTTT. Its protein is CASSVSGYGNTIYF. Complete variable domain (other parts from reference TRBV9 and TRBJ1-3): DSGVTQTPKHLITATGQRVTLRCSPRSGDLSVYWYQQSLDQGLQFLIQYYNGEERAKGNILERFSAQQFPDLHSELNLSSLELGDSALYFCASSVSGYGNTIYFGEGSWLTVV.

V gene TRBV7-8 combines with J gene TRBJ2-7; no firm D call. The CDR3 loop spans 14 amino acids. V lost 2 bases and J 2 bases, leaving 10 bases between the germline ends. In germline, CDR1 is SGHVS, CDR2 FQNEAQ. CDR3 nucleotides: TGTGCCAGCAGCTTACATCTGGGCCCCTACGAGCAGTACTTC. It is translated as CASSLHLGPYEQYF.

The chain is built from TRBV18 and TRBJ1-4; the D gene is possibly TRBD1 (5 bases). CDR3 size: 15 residues. Germline lookup yields CDR1 KGHSH and CDR2 LQKENI. V dropped 0 bases and J dropped 5 bases, with 10 bases sitting between them. CDR3 region: CASSPPGGLNEKLFF. The DNA of the CDR3 is TGTGCCAGCTCACCACCTGGGGGACTAAATGAAAAACTGTTTTTT.

This sequence joins TRBV4-1 and TRBJ1-1; D gene uncertain. Trimming took off 1 base at V and 1 base at J, with 7 bases between the two ends. The CDR3 length is 14 residues. Germline V CDR1 and CDR2: MGHRA, YSYEKL. The CDR3 nucleotides are TGCGCCAGCAGCCAAGTATCGGGGAACACTGAAGCTTTCTTT. This sequence encodes CASSQVSGNTEAFF.

The chain is built from TRBV30 and TRBJ2-3; TRBD1 might be the D (6 bases). This CDR3 contains 13 residues. Germline CDR1 GTSNPN, CDR2 SVGIG (reference sequence). With 3 bases removed from V and 14 bases from J, the gap between germline ends came to 21 bases. The CDR3 sequence is CAWSSTGGGARYF. The CDR3 nucleotides read TGTGCCTGGAGCAGTACAGGTGGGGGCGCCCGGTATTTT.

The chain employs TRBV4-3 and TRBJ1-2; D might be TRBD1 (6 bases). The V end lost 0 bases, the J end lost 4 bases, and 15 bases lay between the germline ends. Germline CDR1 is LGHNA and CDR2 is YSLEER. The CDR3 is made up of 16 amino acids. This CDR3 is CASSQDSRGGTYGYTF. The CDR3 DNA follows: TGCGCCAGCAGCCAAGACAGTAGGGGGGGTACCTATGGCTACACCTTC.

The chain recombines TRBV6-1 with TRBJ2-7, with 7 positions matching TRBD2. Germline CDR1 is MNHNS and CDR2 is SASEGT. CDR3 length: 15 residues. V lost 1 base and J lost 5; bases outside the gene matches: 8. CDR3 nucleotides: TGTGCCAGCAGTGAAGGTTTGGGGAGGGGCCACGAGCAGTACTTC. Encoded protein: CASSEGLGRGHEQYF.

This chain joins TRBV29-1 and TRBJ1-2; 8 nucleotides align to TRBD1. The CDR3 loop spans 13 amino acids. Looked up from germline, CDR1 is SQVTM and CDR2 is ANQGSEA. Losses at the gene ends were 3 bases for V and 1 base for J; bases not matched to a gene: 1. The CDR3 DNA follows: TGCAGCGTTGAGGACAGGGTTAACTATGGCTACACCTTC. Its translation is CSVEDRVNYGYTF.

The genes are TRBV4-1 and TRBJ2-7, with TRBD1 matching 7 bases. The CDR3 extends over 14 amino acids. CDR1 is MGHRA, CDR2 YSYEKL, per germline. V trimming: 0 bases; J trimming: 3 bases; junction bases outside the gene matches: 2. CDR3 protein: CASSQDPGGYEQYF. The CDR3, as DNA: TGCGCCAGCAGCCAAGATCCAGGGGGCTACGAGCAGTACTTC.